The TCR beta chain described here comes from a study of blood T cell repertoires in COVID-19. Study-level information: The cDNA or gDNA used as material had been derived from T cells, B-cell-depleted T cells, or PBMCs.

A remark on this clone: Within the sample, other DNA sequences also encode this same CDR3.

Cohort allocation depended upon clinical history that participants reported. In the 2 weeks before study entry, exposed participants met a COVID-19 case, which was PCR-confirmed or clinician-diagnosed. Authors' processing steps: Estimates of nucleated cell counts were drawn from the amplification of reference gene primers. TCRdb's copy holds only in-frame clones and misses some; the assay was immunoSEQ multiplex PCR. V and J calls and clone size follow that table, whereas D and trimming were derived from the DNA. The sample lists fewer than 150,000 clones, around 80% occurring once. The CDR3 has 12 amino acids. V was pared by 3 bases and J by 8 bases, with 2 bases of the junction left unmatched. The germline V gene encodes CDR1 SNHLY and CDR2 FYNNEI.

Input material: PBMCs or T cells enriched from blood (not recorded which). The clonotype comes from a woman younger than 35 who had been exposed to COVID-19. The J gene is TRBJ2-5, the V gene TRBV2; 8 nucleotides match TRBD1. The CDR3 spells CASSEDRETQYF. DNA of the CDR3: TGTGCCAGCAGTGAGGACAGGGAAACCCAGTACTTC.